This T cell receptor beta chain stems from a study of blood T cells in healthy people across ages. Overall study context: Capturing about one barcoded beta molecule per two T cells was achieved by template switching.

Primers used in a second PCR of about 6 to 11 cycles were a sample-barcoded 5' primer and a J-beta primer mix. From each sample, at least 2.5 million paired-end reads containing CDR3 were obtained. MiXCR, run by TCRdb on the 5' RACE reads, gives a single entry per CDR3 protein. The sample has some 1.5 million distinct CDR3 sequences; roughly 27% are singletons. This CDR3 has 14 residues. Trimming took 5 bases from V and 6 from J, leaving 15 bases between them. Germline CDR1 and CDR2: MNHEY and SMNVEV (reference sequence). It was around 9 milliliters of peripheral blood that were drawn from each donor. Whenever a sample was processed, at least 6 million PBMCs were isolated.

The sequence derives from a woman aged 30 to 39 in good health. Sequenced sample: blood. The chain employs TRBV27 and TRBJ2-3; D is unclear. CDR3 sequence (DNA): TGTGCCAGCAGTCGCCTCCAAGGGTGTGATACGCAGTATTTT. It specifies CASSRLQGCDTQYF.